The entry below describes one T cell receptor (beta chain). TCR beta VDJ and CDR3 profiles were obtained from a genomic DNA template. One entry per CDR3 protein, called by TCRdb with MiXCR from the reads. This repertoire shows about 80,000 distinct CDR3 sequences, 40% to 50% found once; its top ten account for approximately 70%. The source of the sample is a study of CD8+CD57+ T cells in acquired aplastic anemia. There are 18 residues in the CDR3. V was clipped by 0 bases and J by 4 bases; unmatched bases: 12. Germline CDR1 reads LGHDT; CDR2 reads YNNKEL (reference sequence). Sequenced material: sorted CD4+, CD8+, or CD8+CD57+ T cells (not recorded which) from PBMCs. The rearrangement joins TRBV3-1 to TRBJ2-1, with TRBD2 matching over 7 bases. The TCR originated in a human donor in good health, serving as a control. Written as DNA, the CDR3 is TGTGCCAGCAGCCAAGATATGGCTAGCGGTTCAGCTTACAATGAGCAGTTCTTC. Residues: CASSQDMASGSAYNEQFF.